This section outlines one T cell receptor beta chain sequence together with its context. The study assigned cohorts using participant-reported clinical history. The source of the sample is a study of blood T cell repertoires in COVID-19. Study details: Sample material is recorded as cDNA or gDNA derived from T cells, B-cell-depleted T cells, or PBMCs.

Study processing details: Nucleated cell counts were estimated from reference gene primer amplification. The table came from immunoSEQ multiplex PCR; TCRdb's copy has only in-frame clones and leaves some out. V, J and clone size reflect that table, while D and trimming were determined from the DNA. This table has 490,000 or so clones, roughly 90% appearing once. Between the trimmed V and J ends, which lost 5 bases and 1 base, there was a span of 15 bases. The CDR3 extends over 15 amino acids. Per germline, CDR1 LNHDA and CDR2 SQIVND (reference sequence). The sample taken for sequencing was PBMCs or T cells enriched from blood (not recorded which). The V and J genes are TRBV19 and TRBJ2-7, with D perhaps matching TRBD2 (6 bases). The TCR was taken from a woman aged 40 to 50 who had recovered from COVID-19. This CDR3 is CASSRDSPESYEQYF. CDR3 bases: TGTGCCAGTAGTCGGGACTCGCCGGAGTCCTACGAGCAGTACTTC.